This TCR beta chain stems from a study of long-term antiretroviral therapy in people with HIV (dated 2022 in TCRdb). A note on the overall study: The earliest samples were collected approximately a decade before the 2015 WHO recommendation for immediate ART, a period when ART was typically delayed until CD4 counts fell. This retrospective serial study examined whether starting ART and sustained HIV suppression were associated with changes in the composition and diversity of the TRB repertoire in peripheral blood. From some 30 adults with confirmed HIV infection, the cohort provided 192 cryopreserved PBMC samples, gathered serially across a mean of around six years (range 1-12). About 35% of the 30 participants with HIV were female. Test extractions of a monoclonal T-cell line alongside 30 to 35 polyclonal samples showed no cross-contamination during QIAcube processing.

The CDR3 numbers 13 residues from cysteine through phenylalanine. The only DNA kept is the CDR3, 39 bases in frame from the first base. The germline V gene (reference sequence) sets CDR1 to MNHEY and CDR2 to SMNVEV. The trim is 3 bases for V and 8 bases for J, with a gap of 13 bases between the germline ends. The paper's findings and limits, for the study overall: HIV repertoires had narrower CDR3 length ranges than controls, and the network structure suggested an antigen-experienced repertoire that shifted only slightly toward naive after ART. No data were available on ART adherence, viral resistance or therapy changes, limiting inferences about post-ART repertoire changes. Starting ART was linked to a significant rise in TRB diversity, yet even with long-term ART the diversity remained significantly lower than in transplant donor controls. Unsorted PBMC were profiled instead of sorted CD4+ and CD8+ T cells because pre-ART samples had limited cell numbers. The samples span the years 2004 to 2017, and the ART regimens used may be less effective than current regimens. Expanded TRB clones identified before ART initiation dominated the repertoire at all time points, although this dominance fluctuated and declined in many PLHIV after ART. Since PBMC availability was limited, sequencing covered only the TCR beta chain, with no alpha chain pairing.

This clone was seen a few times. Its antigen specificity is not known. Base-call qualities are not available, and no considerably larger clone is one nucleotide away. The immunoSEQ hsTCRB v3.0 assay was used at survey level resolution for TRB variable region sequencing. A depth of roughly 35,000-55,000 T-cell genomes per sample was targeted for TRB sequencing. TRB libraries were pooled and sequenced on an Illumina MiSeq using a v3 150-cycle kit. From the authors' description of their analysis: Repertoire analysis was performed in R inside a reproducible Nextflow workflow that covered QC, data transformation and analysis. LymphoSeq2, an R package for exploring AIRR-Seq data, was used to implement the custom analyses. A handful of samples that produced fewer than 5000 total TRB sequences were removed, so 150 to 200 HIV repertoires were analyzed. Among the approximately 190 HIV repertoires that were kept, 59 were collected before ART initiation and more than 120 were collected after ART initiation. Repertoires were downsampled to 5000 TRB nucleotide sequences, with summary statistics averaged over 100 downsampling iterations. TRB sequences were retained for analysis only if CDR3 regions of at least seven amino acids were present. Diversity was assessed using a clonality score derived from Shannon entropy and using the Gini coefficient. In repertoire networks, the top 5000 CDR3 amino acid sequences were linked whenever an edit distance of one separated two sequences. Antigen specificity groups and MHC restriction were predicted for TRB CDR3 amino acid sequences with GLIPH2. CDR3 amino acid sequences were matched against VDJdb and McPAS-TCR to flag known CMV, EBV, HIV or tissue antigen associations. Pre-ART, post-ART and control groups were compared with Wilcoxon signed-rank tests and Holm-Bonferroni correction. TCRdb's version of the immuneACCESS table is confined to in-frame rearrangements and falls short of the full clone set. An unresolved V gene accounts for under half of the shortfall where checked; the remainder is of unknown origin. V and J calls and clone size are as listed in that table; D and trimming were resolved from the DNA. This sample holds fewer than 30,000 clones; more than 85% were observed only once. Under 5% of the sample is held by the ten biggest clonotypes.

To be included, a participant needed at least one PBMC sample from before ART initiation plus at least two post-ART samples. All participants with HIV were treated in the United States of America. Before DNA extraction, cryopreserved samples of roughly 0.95-10 million PBMC were thawed and washed. At the time of the earliest PBMC sample for each participant with HIV, ages ranged from about 23 to 60 years. Per participant, PBMC samples came from 1-4 timepoints prior to ART initiation and 2-8 timepoints following ART initiation, for a median of 7 samples. Serial HIV viral load, CD4+ T-cell count, ART history and demographic data were obtained for every participant. Using a Qiagen kit on a QIAcube, genomic DNA was extracted from unsorted PBMC, with samples processed in batches of 12.

The rearranged segments are TRBV27 and TRBJ1-2; the D gene is possibly TRBD1, with 5 bases matching. The sample here was unsorted PBMCs, taken roughly 2.7 years after starting antiretroviral therapy. This receptor was identified in a man aged 40-49 years with HIV. The CDR3 in this case is CASSFLQGSGYTF. The nucleotides read TGTGCCAGCAGTTTCCTGCAGGGTAGCGGCTACACCTTC.